Detailed here is one T cell receptor beta chain. Its antigen is unidentified. The record originates from a study of cytomegalovirus exposure and HLA in healthy donors. Broader study findings: Follow-up analysis found HLA locus-dependent TCR association rates, highest for DRB1 and lowest for HLA-C.

60 Vbeta and 13 Jbeta primers were used in PCR. Data came from immunoSEQ multiplex PCR; TCRdb stores just in-frame clones and leaves some out. This table holds 130,000 to 150,000 clones, approximately 73% found once. The CDR3 contains 16 residues. Germline CDR1 is MNHNS and CDR2 is SASEGT. J was trimmed by 0 bases and V by 4 bases; bases with no gene match: 5. Sample: PBMCs. The TCR originated in a woman younger than 35 in good health and CMV-seronegative. J is TRBJ2-2 and V is TRBV6-1, with 7 bases aligning to TRBD2. DNA for the CDR3: TGTGCCAGCAGTGTCTCGCGGGGGACGAACACCGGGGAGCTGTTTTTT. This translates into CASSVSRGTNTGELFF.